The T cell receptor (beta chain) under discussion was sequenced for a study of blood T cell repertoires in COVID-19. Looking at the study overall: The United States, Italy and Spain were the sources of the acute and convalescent COVID-19 samples.

In the original analysis: Reference gene primer amplification gave nucleated cell count estimates. Clones were sequenced by immunoSEQ multiplex PCR, and TCRdb holds only the in-frame ones, with some missing. V, J and clone size derive from that table, while D and trimming were established from the DNA sequence. The repertoire includes 200,000 to 300,000 clones, approximately 86% of them detected once, and approximately 3% sits in the top ten. This sequence originates from a young woman who had recovered from COVID-19. Sequencing was performed on peripheral blood.

The DNA for the CDR3 is TGTGCCATCAACGAACAGGGCACAGATACGCAGTATTTT. This encodes CAINEQGTDTQYF. The chain employs TRBV10-3 and TRBJ2-3; TRBD1 is a possible D gene (5 bases). The CDR3 has 13 residues. V gave up 7 bases and J gave up 1 base, with 9 bases separating them. The germline V gene encodes CDR1 ENHRY and CDR2 SYGVKD.